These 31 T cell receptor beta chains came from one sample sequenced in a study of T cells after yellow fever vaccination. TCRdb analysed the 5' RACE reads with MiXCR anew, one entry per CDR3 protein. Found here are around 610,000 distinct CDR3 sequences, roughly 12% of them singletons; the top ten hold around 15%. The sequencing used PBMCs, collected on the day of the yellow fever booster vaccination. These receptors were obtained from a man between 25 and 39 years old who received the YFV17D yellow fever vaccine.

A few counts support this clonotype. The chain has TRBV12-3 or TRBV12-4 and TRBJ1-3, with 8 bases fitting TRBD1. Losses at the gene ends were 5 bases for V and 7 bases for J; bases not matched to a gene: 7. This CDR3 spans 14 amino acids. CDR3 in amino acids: CASSTSGGVNTIYF. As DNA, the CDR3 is TGTGCCAGCAGTACCTCAGGGGGCGTGAACACCATATATTTT.

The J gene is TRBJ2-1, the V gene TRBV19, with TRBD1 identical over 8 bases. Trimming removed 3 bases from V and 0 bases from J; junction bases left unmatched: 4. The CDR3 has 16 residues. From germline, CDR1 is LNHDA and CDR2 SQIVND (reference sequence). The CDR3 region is CASSMSTGGSYNEQFF. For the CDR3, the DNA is TGTGCCAGTAGTATGTCTACAGGGGGCTCCTACAATGAGCAGTTCTTC.

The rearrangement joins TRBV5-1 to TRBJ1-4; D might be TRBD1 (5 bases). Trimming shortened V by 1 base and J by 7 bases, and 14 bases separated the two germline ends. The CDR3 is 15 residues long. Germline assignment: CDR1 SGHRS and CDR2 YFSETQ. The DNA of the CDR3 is TGCGCCAGCAGCTTGCCGGACACCCGGCGTGAAAAACTGTTTTTT. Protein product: CASSLPDTRREKLFF. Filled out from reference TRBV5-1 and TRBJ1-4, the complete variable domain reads KAGVTQTPRYLIKTRGQQVTLSCSPISGHRSVSWYQQTPGQGLQFLFEYFSETQRNKGNFPGRFSGRQFSNSRSEMNVSTLELGDSALYLCASSLPDTRREKLFFGSGTQLSVL.

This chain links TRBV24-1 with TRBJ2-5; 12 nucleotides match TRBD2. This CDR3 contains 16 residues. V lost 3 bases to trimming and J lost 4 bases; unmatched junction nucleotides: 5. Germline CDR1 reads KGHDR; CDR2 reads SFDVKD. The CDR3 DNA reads TGTGCCACCAGTGATGGACCGGGACTAGCGGGAGAGACCCAGTACTTC. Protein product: CATSDGPGLAGETQYF.

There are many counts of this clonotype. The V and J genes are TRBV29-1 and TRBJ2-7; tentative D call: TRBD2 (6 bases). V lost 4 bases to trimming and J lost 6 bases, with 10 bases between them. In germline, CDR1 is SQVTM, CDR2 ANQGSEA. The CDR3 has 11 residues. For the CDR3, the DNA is TGCAGCGTTGCCCCCGGGGGCGAGCAGTACTTC. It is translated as CSVAPGGEQYF.

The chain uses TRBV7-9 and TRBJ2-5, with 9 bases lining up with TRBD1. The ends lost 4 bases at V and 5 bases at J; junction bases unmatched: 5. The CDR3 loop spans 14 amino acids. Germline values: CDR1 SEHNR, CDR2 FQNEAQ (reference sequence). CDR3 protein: CASSYTGGSETQYF. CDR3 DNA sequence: TGTGCCAGCAGCTATACAGGGGGCTCGGAGACCCAGTACTTC.

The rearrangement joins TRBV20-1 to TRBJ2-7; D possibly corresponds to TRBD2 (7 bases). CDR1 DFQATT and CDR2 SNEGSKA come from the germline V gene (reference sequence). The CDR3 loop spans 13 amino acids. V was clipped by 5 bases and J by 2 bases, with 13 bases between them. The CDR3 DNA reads TGCAGTGCTCCGGGGGGCCAGACCTACGAGCAGTACTTC. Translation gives CSAPGGQTYEQYF.

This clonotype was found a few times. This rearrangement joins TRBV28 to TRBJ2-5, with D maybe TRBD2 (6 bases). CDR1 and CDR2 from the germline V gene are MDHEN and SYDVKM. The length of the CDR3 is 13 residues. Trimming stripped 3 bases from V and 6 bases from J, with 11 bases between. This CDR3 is CASSLGGWKTQYF. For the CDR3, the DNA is TGTGCCAGCAGTTTGGGGGGTTGGAAGACCCAGTACTTC.

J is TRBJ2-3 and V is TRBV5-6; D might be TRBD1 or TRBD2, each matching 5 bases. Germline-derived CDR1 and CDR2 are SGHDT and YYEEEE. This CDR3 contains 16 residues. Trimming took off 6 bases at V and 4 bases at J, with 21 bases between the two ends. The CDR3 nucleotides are TGTGCCAGCACCTTCGCCCCGGACCGGGGCGCAGATACGCAGTATTTT. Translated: CASTFAPDRGADTQYF.

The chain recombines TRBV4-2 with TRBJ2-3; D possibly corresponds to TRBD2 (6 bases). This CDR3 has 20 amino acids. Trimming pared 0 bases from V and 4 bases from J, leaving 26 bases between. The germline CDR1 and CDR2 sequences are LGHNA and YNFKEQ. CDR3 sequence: CASSQEISSRTTLISDTQYF. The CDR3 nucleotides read TGTGCCAGCAGCCAAGAAATATCATCGCGGACTACCCTTATTTCAGATACGCAGTATTTT.

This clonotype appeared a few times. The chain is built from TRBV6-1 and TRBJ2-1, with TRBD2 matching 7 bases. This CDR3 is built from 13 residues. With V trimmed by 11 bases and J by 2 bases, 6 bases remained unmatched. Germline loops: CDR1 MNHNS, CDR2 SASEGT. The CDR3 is CAPRGCTYNEQFF. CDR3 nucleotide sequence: TGTGCCCCGCGGGGGTGTACCTACAATGAGCAGTTCTTC.

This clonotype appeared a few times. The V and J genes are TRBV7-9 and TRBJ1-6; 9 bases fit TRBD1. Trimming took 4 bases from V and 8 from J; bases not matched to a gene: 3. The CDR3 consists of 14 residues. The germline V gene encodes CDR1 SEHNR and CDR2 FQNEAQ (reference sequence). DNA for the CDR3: TGTGCCAGCAGCTCACAGGGGGCAGATTCACCCCTCCACTTT. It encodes CASSSQGADSPLHF.

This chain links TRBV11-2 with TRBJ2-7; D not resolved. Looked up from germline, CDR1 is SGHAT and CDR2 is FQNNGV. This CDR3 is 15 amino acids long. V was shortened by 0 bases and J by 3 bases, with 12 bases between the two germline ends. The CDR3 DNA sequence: TGTGCCAGCAGCTTAGAGTCAGCCAGAAACTACGAGCAGTACTTC. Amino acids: CASSLESARNYEQYF.

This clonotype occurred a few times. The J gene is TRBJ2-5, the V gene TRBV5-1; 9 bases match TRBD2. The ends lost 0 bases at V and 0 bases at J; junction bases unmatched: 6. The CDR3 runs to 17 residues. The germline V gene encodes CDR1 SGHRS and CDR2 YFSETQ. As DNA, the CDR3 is TGCGCCAGCAGCTTGGCCTTACTAGCGGGTCACCAAGAGACCCAGTACTTC. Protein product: CASSLALLAGHQETQYF.

The CDR3: CASGVNNEQFF. The CDR3 DNA is TGTGCAAGCGGGGTAAACAATGAGCAGTTCTTC. The rearrangement joins TRBV4-2 to TRBJ2-1; 7 positions agree with TRBD2. CDR1 is LGHNA, CDR2 YNFKEQ, per germline. This CDR3 contains 11 residues.

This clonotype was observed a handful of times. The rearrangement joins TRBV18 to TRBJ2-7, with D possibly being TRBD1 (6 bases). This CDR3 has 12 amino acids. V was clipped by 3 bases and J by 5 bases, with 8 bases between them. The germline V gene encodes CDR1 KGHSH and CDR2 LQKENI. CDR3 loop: CASSPTGDEQYF. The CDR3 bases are TGTGCCAGCTCACCGACAGGTGACGAGCAGTACTTC.

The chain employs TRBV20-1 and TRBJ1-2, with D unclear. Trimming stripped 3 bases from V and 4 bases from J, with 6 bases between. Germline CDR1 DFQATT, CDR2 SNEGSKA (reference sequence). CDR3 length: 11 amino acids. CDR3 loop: CSASGLYGYTF. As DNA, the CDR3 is TGCAGTGCTAGTGGGCTCTATGGCTACACCTTC.

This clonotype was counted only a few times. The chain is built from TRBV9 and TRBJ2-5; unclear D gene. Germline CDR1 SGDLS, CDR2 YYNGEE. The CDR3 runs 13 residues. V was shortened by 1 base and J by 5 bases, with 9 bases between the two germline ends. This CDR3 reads CASSVRLGETQYF. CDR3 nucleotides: TGTGCCAGCAGCGTAAGGTTAGGGGAGACCCAGTACTTC.

The DNA for the CDR3 is TGTGCCAGCAGTTTAGGCAACCGGGGAGATACGCAGTATTTT. It encodes CASSLGNRGDTQYF. This rearrangement joins TRBV27 to TRBJ2-3, with D maybe TRBD2 (5 bases). The CDR3 has 14 residues. Germline V gene lookup returns CDR1 MNHEY and CDR2 SMNVEV (reference sequence). V lost 2 bases and J lost 5, with 11 bases in between.

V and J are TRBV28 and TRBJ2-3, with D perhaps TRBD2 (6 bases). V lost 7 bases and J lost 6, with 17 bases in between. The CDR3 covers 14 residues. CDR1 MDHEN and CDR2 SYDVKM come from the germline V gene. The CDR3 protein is CASILGGVGDTQYF. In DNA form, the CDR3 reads TGTGCCAGCATCTTGGGGGGAGTGGGGGATACGCAGTATTTT.

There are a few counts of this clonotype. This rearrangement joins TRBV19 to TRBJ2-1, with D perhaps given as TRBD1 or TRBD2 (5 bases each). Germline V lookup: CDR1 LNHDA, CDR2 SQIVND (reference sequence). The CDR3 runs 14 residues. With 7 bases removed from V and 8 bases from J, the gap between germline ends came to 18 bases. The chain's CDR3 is CASIRGPASHEQFF. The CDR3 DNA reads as TGTGCCAGTATTAGGGGACCAGCCTCTCATGAGCAGTTCTTC.

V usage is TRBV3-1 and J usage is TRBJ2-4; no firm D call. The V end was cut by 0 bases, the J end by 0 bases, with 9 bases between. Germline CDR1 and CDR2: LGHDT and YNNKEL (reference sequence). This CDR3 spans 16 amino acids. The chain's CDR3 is CASSQDFSIAKNIQYF. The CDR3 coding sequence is TGTGCCAGCAGCCAAGATTTTTCGATAGCCAAAAACATTCAGTACTTC.

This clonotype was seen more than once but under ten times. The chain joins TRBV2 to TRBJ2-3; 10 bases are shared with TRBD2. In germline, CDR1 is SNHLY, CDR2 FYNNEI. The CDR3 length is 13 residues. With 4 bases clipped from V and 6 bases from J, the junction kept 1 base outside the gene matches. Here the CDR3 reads CASSGSGRDTQYF. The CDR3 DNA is TGTGCCAGCAGTGGTAGCGGGAGGGATACGCAGTATTTT.

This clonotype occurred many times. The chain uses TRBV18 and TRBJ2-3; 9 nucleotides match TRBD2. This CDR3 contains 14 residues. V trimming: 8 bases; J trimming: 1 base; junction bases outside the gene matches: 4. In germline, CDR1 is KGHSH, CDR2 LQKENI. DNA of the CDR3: TGTGCCAGCAGCCCTAGCGGGGGCACAGATACGCAGTATTTT. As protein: CASSPSGGTDTQYF.

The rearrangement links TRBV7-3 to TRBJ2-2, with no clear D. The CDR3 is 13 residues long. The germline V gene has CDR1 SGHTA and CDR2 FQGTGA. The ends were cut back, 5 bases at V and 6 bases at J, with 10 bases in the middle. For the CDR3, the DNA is TGTGCCAGCAGCCCGGGCGCCCCCGGGGAGCTGTTTTTT. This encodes CASSPGAPGELFF. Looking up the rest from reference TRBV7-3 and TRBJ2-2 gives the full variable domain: GAGVSQTPSNKVTEKGKYVELRCDPISGHTALYWYRQSLGQGPEFLIYFQGTGAADDSGLPNDRFFAVRPEGSVSTLKIQRTERGDSAVYLCASSPGAPGELFFGEGSRLTVL.

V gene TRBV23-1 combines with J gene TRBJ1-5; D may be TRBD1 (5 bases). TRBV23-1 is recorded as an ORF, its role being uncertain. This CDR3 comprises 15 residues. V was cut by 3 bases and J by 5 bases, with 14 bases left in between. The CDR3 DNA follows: TGCGCCAGCAGTCATGTTCAGGGAATAGATCAGCCCCAGCATTTT. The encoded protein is CASSHVQGIDQPQHF.

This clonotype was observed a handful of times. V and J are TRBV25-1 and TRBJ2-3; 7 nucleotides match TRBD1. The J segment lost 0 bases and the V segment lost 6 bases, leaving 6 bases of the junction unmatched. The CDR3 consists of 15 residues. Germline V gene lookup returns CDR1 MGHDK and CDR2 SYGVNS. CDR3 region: CASSPGQRSTDTQYF. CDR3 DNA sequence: TGTGCCAGCAGCCCGGGACAGCGGAGCACAGATACGCAGTATTTT.

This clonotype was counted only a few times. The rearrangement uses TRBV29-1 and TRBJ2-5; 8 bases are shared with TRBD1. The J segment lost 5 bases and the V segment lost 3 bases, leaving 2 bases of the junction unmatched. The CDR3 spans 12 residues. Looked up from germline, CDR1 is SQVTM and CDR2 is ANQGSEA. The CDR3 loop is CSVEDRDETQYF. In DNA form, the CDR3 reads TGCAGCGTTGAGGACAGGGATGAGACCCAGTACTTC.

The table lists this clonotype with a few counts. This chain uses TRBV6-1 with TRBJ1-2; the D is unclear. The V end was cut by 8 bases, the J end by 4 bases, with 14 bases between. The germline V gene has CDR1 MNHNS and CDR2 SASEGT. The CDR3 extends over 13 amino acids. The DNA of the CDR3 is TGTGCCAGCGCCGGGGTGGTAGGCTATGGCTACACCTTC. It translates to CASAGVVGYGYTF.

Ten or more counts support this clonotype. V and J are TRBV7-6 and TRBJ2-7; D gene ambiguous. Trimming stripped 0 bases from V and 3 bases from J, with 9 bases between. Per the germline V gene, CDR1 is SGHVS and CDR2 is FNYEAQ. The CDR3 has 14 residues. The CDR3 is CASSLAASGYEQYF. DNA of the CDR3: TGTGCCAGCAGCTTAGCAGCGTCGGGCTACGAGCAGTACTTC. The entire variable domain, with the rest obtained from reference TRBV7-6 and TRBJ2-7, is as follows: GAGVSQSPRYKVTKRGQDVALRCDPISGHVSLYWYRQALGQGPEFLTYFNYEAQQDKSGLPNDRFSAERPEGSISTLTIQRTEQRDSAMYRCASSLAASGYEQYFGPGTRLTVT.

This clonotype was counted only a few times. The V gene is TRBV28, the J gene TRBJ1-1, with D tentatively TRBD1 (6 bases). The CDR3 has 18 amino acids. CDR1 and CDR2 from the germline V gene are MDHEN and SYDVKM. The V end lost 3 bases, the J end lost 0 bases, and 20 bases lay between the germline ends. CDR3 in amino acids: CASSLRLGRGGMNTEAFF. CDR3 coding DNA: TGTGCCAGCAGTTTGCGGTTGGGCAGGGGAGGAATGAACACTGAAGCTTTCTTT.